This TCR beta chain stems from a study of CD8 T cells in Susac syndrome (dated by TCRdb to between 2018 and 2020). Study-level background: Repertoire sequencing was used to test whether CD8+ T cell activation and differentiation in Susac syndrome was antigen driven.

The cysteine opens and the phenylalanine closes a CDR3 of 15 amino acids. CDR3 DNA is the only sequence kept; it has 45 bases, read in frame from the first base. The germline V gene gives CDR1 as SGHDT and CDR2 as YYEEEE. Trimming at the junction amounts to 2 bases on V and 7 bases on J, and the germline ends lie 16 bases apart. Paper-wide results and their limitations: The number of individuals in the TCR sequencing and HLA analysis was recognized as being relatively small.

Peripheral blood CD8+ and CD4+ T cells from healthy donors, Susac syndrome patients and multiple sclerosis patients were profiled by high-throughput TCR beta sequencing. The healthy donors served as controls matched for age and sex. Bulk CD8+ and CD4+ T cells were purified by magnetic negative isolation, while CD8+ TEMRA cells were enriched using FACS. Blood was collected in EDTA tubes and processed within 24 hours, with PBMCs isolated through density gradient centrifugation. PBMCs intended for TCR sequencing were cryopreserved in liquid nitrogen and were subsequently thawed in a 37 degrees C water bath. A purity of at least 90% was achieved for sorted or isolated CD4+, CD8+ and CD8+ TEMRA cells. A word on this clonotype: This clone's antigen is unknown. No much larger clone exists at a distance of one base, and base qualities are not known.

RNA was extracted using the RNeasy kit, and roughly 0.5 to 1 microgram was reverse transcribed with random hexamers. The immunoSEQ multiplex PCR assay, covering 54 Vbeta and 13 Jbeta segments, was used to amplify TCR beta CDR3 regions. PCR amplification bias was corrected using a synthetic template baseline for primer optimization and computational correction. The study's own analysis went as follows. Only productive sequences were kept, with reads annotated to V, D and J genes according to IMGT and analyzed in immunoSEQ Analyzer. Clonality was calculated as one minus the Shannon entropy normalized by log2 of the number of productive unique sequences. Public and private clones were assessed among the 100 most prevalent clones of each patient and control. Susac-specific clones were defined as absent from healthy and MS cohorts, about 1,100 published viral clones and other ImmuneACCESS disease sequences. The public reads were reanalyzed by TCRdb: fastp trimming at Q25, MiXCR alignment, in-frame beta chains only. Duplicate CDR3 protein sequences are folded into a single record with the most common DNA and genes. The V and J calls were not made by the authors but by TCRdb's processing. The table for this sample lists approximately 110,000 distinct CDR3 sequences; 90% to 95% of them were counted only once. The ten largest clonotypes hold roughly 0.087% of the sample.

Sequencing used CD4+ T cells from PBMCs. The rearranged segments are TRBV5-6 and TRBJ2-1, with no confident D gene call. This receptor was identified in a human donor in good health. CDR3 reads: CASSLRLVLENEQFF. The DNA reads TGTGCCAGCAGCTTAAGGCTAGTGCTGGAAAATGAGCAGTTCTTC. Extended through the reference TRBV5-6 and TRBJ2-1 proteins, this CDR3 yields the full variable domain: DAGVTQSPTHLIKTRGQQVTLRCSPKSGHDTVSWYQQALGQGPQFIFQYYEEEERQRGNFPDRFSGHQFPNYSSELNVNALLLGDSALYLCASSLRLVLENEQFFGPGTRLTVL.